These 30 T cell receptor beta chains came from one sample sequenced in a study of blood T cells in healthy people across ages. Primers used in a second PCR of roughly 6 to 11 cycles were a sample-barcoded 5' primer and a J-beta primer mix. MiXCR, run by TCRdb on the 5' RACE reads, gives a single entry per CDR3 protein. The profile covers about 830,000 distinct CDR3 sequences, with 62% appearing a single time and roughly 25% taken by the ten largest. The sequencing sample was made of blood. These receptors were obtained from a man younger than 40 in good health.

The J gene is TRBJ1-6, the V gene TRBV5-6; tentatively, D is TRBD1 (5 bases). Trimming cost V 0 bases and J 8 bases, with 6 bases left between them. This CDR3 has 13 residues. Germline CDR1 reads SGHDT; CDR2 reads YYEEEE. The CDR3: CASSLGQYSPLHF. DNA of the CDR3: TGTGCCAGCAGCTTGGGACAGTATTCACCCCTCCACTTT.

This clonotype appeared a few times. This chain connects TRBV9 to TRBJ2-1, with 10 bases matching TRBD1. There are 17 residues in the CDR3. V was clipped by 4 bases and J by 4 bases; unmatched bases: 11. Germline V lookup: CDR1 SGDLS, CDR2 YYNGEE. Here the CDR3 DNA reads TGTGCCAGCAGCCCCCACGGGACAGGGGTGGGATACAATGAGCAGTTCTTC. Translated, it gives CASSPHGTGVGYNEQFF.

This clonotype was found a few times. A junction end diverges from the germline sequence, so it may reflect a read error. The CDR3, as DNA: TGTGCCAGCAGTTTAGGCGGGGGGAACTACAATGAGCAGTTCTTC. It translates to CASSLGGGNYNEQFF. The rearrangement joins TRBV5-1 to TRBJ2-1; 8 nucleotides agree with TRBD2. Germline CDR1 and CDR2: SGHRS and YFSETQ. The CDR3 spans 15 residues.

This clonotype was seen only once. This chain links TRBV20-1 with TRBJ2-3; D unclear. This CDR3 spans 16 amino acids. The V and J ends lost 6 bases and 0 bases respectively, with 19 bases between them. Germline-derived CDR1 and CDR2 are DFQATT and SNEGSKA (reference sequence). The CDR3: CSAVNPSPESTDTQYF. CDR3 sequence (DNA): TGCAGTGCCGTAAACCCCTCCCCAGAGAGCACAGATACGCAGTATTTT.

The chain couples TRBV15 to TRBJ1-2; D is uncertain. Germline CDR1 LNHNV, CDR2 YYDKDF (reference sequence). With 1 base removed from V and 8 bases from J, the gap between germline ends came to 11 bases. The CDR3 contains 13 residues. The CDR3 DNA sequence: TGTGCCACCAGCAGAGTCTTCCATGTCGGCTACACCTTC. Amino acids: CATSRVFHVGYTF.

This chain joins TRBV2 and TRBJ2-1, with 15 bases aligning to TRBD2. There are 17 residues in the CDR3. Germline V gene lookup returns CDR1 SNHLY and CDR2 FYNNEI. The ends lost 6 bases at V and 4 bases at J; junction bases unmatched: 7. The CDR3 nucleotides read TGTGCCAGCAGACCGGGACTAGCGGGGGGCCTTTACAATGAGCAGTTCTTC. As protein: CASRPGLAGGLYNEQFF.

V gene TRBV14 combines with J gene TRBJ1-2; D is unresolved. The CDR3 is 15 residues long. The germline CDR1 and CDR2 sequences are SGHDN and FVKESK. V lost 0 bases, J lost 2 bases, and 10 bases lay in between. In DNA, the CDR3 is TGTGCCAGCAGCCAAGAATACCACTCGAACTATGGCTACACCTTC. This encodes CASSQEYHSNYGYTF. Together with reference TRBV14 and TRBJ1-2, the CDR3 gives the full variable domain: EAGVTQFPSHSVIEKGQTVTLRCDPISGHDNLYWYRRVMGKEIKFLLHFVKESKQDESGMPNNRFLAERTGGTYSTLKVQPAELEDSGVYFCASSQEYHSNYGYTFGSGTRLTVV.

The chain joins TRBV7-2 to TRBJ1-2, with D perhaps TRBD1 (5 bases). V lost 3 bases and J 6 bases, leaving 14 bases between the germline ends. This CDR3 is built from 14 residues. Germline CDR1 and CDR2: SGHTA and FQGNSA. CDR3 nucleotide sequence: TGTGCCAGCAGCTTTAGGTTCCCCAGGGATGGCTACACCTTC. It specifies CASSFRFPRDGYTF.

This clonotype was found a few times. This sequence joins TRBV4-2 and TRBJ2-3, with D unresolved. CDR1 and CDR2 (germline): LGHNA, YNFKEQ. The CDR3 contains 13 residues. The ends were cut back, 0 bases at V and 4 bases at J, with 5 bases in the middle. The chain's CDR3 is CASSQDGSDTQYF. The CDR3 nucleotides read TGTGCCAGCAGCCAAGATGGCTCAGATACGCAGTATTTT.

Only one count was recorded for this clonotype. The V gene is TRBV27, the J gene TRBJ2-5; 10 nucleotides align to TRBD1. The CDR3 loop spans 17 amino acids. The germline CDR1 and CDR2 sequences are MNHEY and SMNVEV (reference sequence). Trimming removed 6 bases from V and 2 bases from J; junction bases left unmatched: 12. The CDR3 here is CASSRRPGQGKQETQYF. CDR3 nucleotides: TGTGCCAGCAGCCGGCGGCCGGGACAGGGGAAGCAAGAGACCCAGTACTTC.

This chain uses TRBV29-1 with TRBJ2-5; either TRBD1 or TRBD2 may fit D (6 bases each). CDR3 length: 13 amino acids. V lost 5 bases and J 4 bases, leaving 14 bases between the germline ends. The germline V gene has CDR1 SQVTM and CDR2 ANQGSEA. CDR3 loop: CSVLRGVRETQYF. Written as DNA, the CDR3 is TGCAGCGTTCTGAGGGGGGTTCGAGAGACCCAGTACTTC.

The chain employs TRBV20-1 and TRBJ1-2; D call uncertain. The V end was cut by 4 bases, the J end by 6 bases, with 18 bases between. CDR1 and CDR2 (germline): DFQATT, SNEGSKA (reference sequence). The CDR3 covers 14 residues. CDR3 sequence: CSATRGNKTHGYTF. DNA for the CDR3: TGCAGTGCTACACGAGGGAACAAAACGCATGGCTACACCTTC.

This clonotype was counted only a few times. The chain employs TRBV3-1 and TRBJ2-1; the D gene is possibly TRBD2 (6 bases). Trimming took 1 base from V and 4 from J, leaving 11 bases between them. CDR1 LGHDT and CDR2 YNNKEL come from the germline V gene (reference sequence). This CDR3 is 15 amino acids long. The CDR3 DNA sequence: TGTGCCAGCAGCCAAGGGCTAGCGACATACAATGAGCAGTTCTTC. It is translated as CASSQGLATYNEQFF.

Only a few counts were recorded for this clonotype. The chain links TRBV15 to TRBJ2-7; D remains unclear. Trimming took 1 base from V and 4 from J, leaving 5 bases between them. The length of the CDR3 is 12 residues. The germline gives CDR1 LNHNV, CDR2 YYDKDF (reference sequence). CDR3 protein: CATSRVGYEQYF. The CDR3 coding sequence is TGTGCCACCAGCAGAGTCGGTTACGAGCAGTACTTC.

This clonotype has a single count. V usage is TRBV6-5 and J usage is TRBJ1-4; D remains unclear. V was clipped by 0 bases and J by 8 bases, with 13 bases between them. Germline CDR1 and CDR2: MNHEY and SVGAGI. The CDR3 runs 15 residues. The CDR3 reads CASSYSPGRKEKLFF. In nucleotides, the CDR3 is TGTGCCAGCAGTTACTCGCCTGGCCGAAAAGAAAAACTGTTTTTT.

This clonotype appeared a few times. V is TRBV12-3 or TRBV12-4 and J is TRBJ2-5; possible D gene TRBD2, 6 bases. The J call could be wrong; TRBJ2-7 is a better fit for the DNA end. CDR3 length equals 15 residues. Here the CDR3 reads CASKQAHGSIYEQYF. The CDR3 bases are TGTGCCAGCAAACAGGCCCACGGGAGTATCTACGAGCAGTACTTC.

The chain links TRBV20-1 to TRBJ2-1; possible D gene TRBD2, 6 bases. The CDR3 covers 12 residues. The germline gives CDR1 DFQATT, CDR2 SNEGSKA (reference sequence). V lost 3 bases and J 8 bases, leaving 11 bases between the germline ends. CDR3 bases: TGCAGTGCTAGGGTTTGGGGGGATGAGCAGTTCTTC. Translating it yields CSARVWGDEQFF.

The V call is TRBV27, the J call TRBJ1-2; D perhaps matches TRBD1 (5 bases). CDR1 is MNHEY, CDR2 SMNVEV, per germline (reference sequence). With 6 bases removed from V and 4 bases from J, the gap between germline ends came to 12 bases. This CDR3 has 13 amino acids. For the CDR3, the DNA is TGTGCCAGCAGCCCAGGGCCGTTCTATGGCTACACCTTC. It yields the protein CASSPGPFYGYTF.

The rearrangement uses TRBV7-2 and TRBJ1-4; maybe TRBD1 (5 bases). V was trimmed by 5 bases and J by 7 bases, leaving 14 bases between them. In germline, CDR1 is SGHTA, CDR2 FQGNSA. This CDR3 contains 14 residues. The CDR3 loop is CASSLHAGPEKLFF. The CDR3 nucleotides read TGTGCCAGCAGCCTACACGCGGGGCCTGAAAAACTGTTTTTT.

The rearrangement uses TRBV7-9 and TRBJ2-3; D gene unclear. V dropped 5 bases and J dropped 7 bases, with 10 bases sitting between them. The CDR3 extends over 12 amino acids. The germline V gene encodes CDR1 SEHNR and CDR2 FQNEAQ (reference sequence). This chain's CDR3 is CASSLDQYTQYF. In nucleotides, the CDR3 is TGTGCCAGCAGCCTCGATCAGTATACGCAGTATTTT. The full variable domain, completed using reference TRBV7-9 and TRBJ2-3, is DTGVSQNPRHKITKRGQNVTFRCDPISEHNRLYWYRQTLGQGPEFLTYFQNEAQLEKSRLLSDRFSAERPKGSFSTLEIQRTEQGDSAMYLCASSLDQYTQYFGPGTRLTVL.

The chain combines TRBV30 with TRBJ2-1; D gene uncertain. The germline V gene encodes CDR1 GTSNPN and CDR2 SVGIG (reference sequence). This CDR3 contains 11 residues. V lost 3 bases and J lost 6, with 6 bases in between. In nucleotides, the CDR3 is TGTGCCTGGAGGTGGTCCAATGAGCAGTTCTTC. This translates into CAWRWSNEQFF. The full variable domain, completed using reference TRBV30 and TRBJ2-1, is SQTIHQWPATLVQPVGSPLSLECTVEGTSNPNLYWYRQAAGRGLQLLFYSVGIGQISSEVPQNLSASRPQDRQFILSSKKLLLSDSGFYLCAWRWSNEQFFGPGTRLTVL.

This clonotype was observed a few times. The rearrangement uses TRBV6-2 or TRBV6-3 and TRBJ2-1; tentative D call: TRBD1 (5 bases). The CDR3 sequence is 15 residues long. Germline V gives CDR1 MNHEY, CDR2 SVGEGT. V lost 6 bases, J lost 2 bases, and 14 bases lay in between. CDR3 sequence reads: CASSPPRVAYNEQFF. In DNA form, the CDR3 reads TGTGCCAGCAGCCCCCCCAGGGTAGCCTACAATGAGCAGTTCTTC.

A few counts support this clonotype. The J gene is TRBJ2-3, the V gene TRBV21-1; TRBD2 is the table's D call and was not checked against the DNA. TRBV21-1 is described as a pseudogene. The CDR3 covers 15 residues. The CDR3 DNA reads as TGTGCCAGCAGCAAAGAGGCGAGGGGCACAGATACGCAGTATTTT. Protein product: CASSKEARGTDTQYF.

This clonotype was seen a handful of times. The rearrangement uses TRBV12-3 or TRBV12-4 and TRBJ2-1, with 12 bases aligning to TRBD2. The CDR3 sequence is 18 residues long. The ends lost 6 bases at V and 1 base at J; junction bases unmatched: 10. CDR3 nucleotide sequence: TGTGCCAGCAGCCCACTAGCGGGGGGCCCAGTATCCTACAATGAGCAGTTCTTC. Translation: CASSPLAGGPVSYNEQFF.

This clonotype appeared once. The chain has TRBV20-1 and TRBJ1-2, with a weak D call TRBD1 (5 bases). The length of the CDR3 is 12 residues. Trimming took 0 bases from V and 6 from J, leaving 8 bases between them. Germline V gene sequence: CDR1 DFQATT, CDR2 SNEGSKA (reference sequence). The CDR3 bases are TGCAGTGCTAGAGATTTAGGGGATGGCTACACCTTC. Translation: CSARDLGDGYTF.

This chain uses TRBV12-3 or TRBV12-4 with TRBJ2-7; D remains unclear. The CDR3 is made up of 14 amino acids. Between the trimmed V and J ends, which lost 6 bases and 3 bases, there was a span of 15 bases. In nucleotides, the CDR3 is TGTGCCAGCAGCGTCGACCTGGCCGGCTACGAGCAGTACTTC. Amino acid sequence: CASSVDLAGYEQYF.

The V and J genes are TRBV13 and TRBJ2-5; TRBD2 might be the D (6 bases). The CDR3 runs 13 residues. Deletions cut 1 base from V and 7 bases from J, with 10 bases between. CDR1 and CDR2 from the germline V gene are PRHDT and FYEKMQ (reference sequence). The CDR3 DNA follows: TGTGCCAGCAGCTTAGCGGGGACTGGGACCCAGTACTTC. This sequence encodes CASSLAGTGTQYF.

There are a few counts of this clonotype. J is TRBJ2-3 and V is TRBV7-2; D might be TRBD1 or TRBD2, each matching 6 bases. In germline, CDR1 is SGHTA, CDR2 FQGNSA. Deletions cut 5 bases from V and 6 bases from J, with 15 bases between. The CDR3 contains 14 residues. CDR3 coding DNA: TGTGCCAGCAGCCTACTAGGGGGGCGGGATACGCAGTATTTT. It is translated as CASSLLGGRDTQYF.

This clonotype appeared a few times. This rearrangement joins TRBV5-4 to TRBJ2-1; TRBD2 matches at 10 bases. J was trimmed by 12 bases and V by 2 bases; bases with no gene match: 14. Germline V gene sequence: CDR1 SGHNT, CDR2 YYREEE (reference sequence). The CDR3 contains 16 residues. The CDR3 loop reads CASSFWTSGMVGGQFF. Written as DNA, the CDR3 is TGTGCCAGCAGCTTTTGGACTAGCGGTATGGTGGGGGGGCAGTTCTTC.

This rearrangement joins TRBV5-1 to TRBJ2-7; 8 nucleotides agree with TRBD1. Germline V gives CDR1 SGHRS, CDR2 YFSETQ. Trimming removed 3 bases from V and 0 bases from J; junction bases left unmatched: 5. The CDR3 length is 15 residues. The CDR3 DNA sequence: TGCGCCAGCAGCTGGGGACAGGCGGACTCCTACGAGCAGTACTTC. Translating it yields CASSWGQADSYEQYF.